The present entry profiles one T cell receptor (beta chain) with its context. The sample comes from a study of blood T cells in healthy people across ages. Primed by a sample-barcoded 5' primer and a J-beta primer mix, a second PCR proceeded for about 7 to 12 cycles. TCRdb analysed the 5' RACE reads with MiXCR anew, one entry per CDR3 protein. The table shows roughly 1.9 million distinct CDR3 sequences, with roughly two fifths occurring only once. Trimming at V came to 6 bases and at J to 3 bases, leaving 12 bases not matched to a gene. This CDR3 comprises 17 residues. Germline V CDR1 and CDR2: MDHEN, SYDVKM.

The chain links TRBV28 to TRBJ2-7, with 12 bases aligning to TRBD1. The sequenced material came from blood. The receptor was derived from a human donor in good health. The CDR3 DNA is TGTGCCAGCAGAGACAGCACCGGGACAGGGGGCCTCTACGAGCAGTACTTC. It translates to CASRDSTGTGGLYEQYF.